Listed here are 7 T cell receptor beta chains from one sample, sequenced in a study of T cell repertoires in cytomegalovirus infection. A single record per CDR3 protein comes from TCRdb applying MiXCR to the reads. The data show 290,000 or so distinct CDR3 sequences, roughly a tenth seen once. Sequenced input: PBMCs. Receptor source: a human donor in good health (CMV status not recorded). Some clones in this sample may be carry-over from other donors' samples.

In nucleotides, the CDR3 is TGCAGTGCCCGAGAGGGAGGGATTGATACGCAGTATTTT. This sequence encodes CSAREGGIDTQYF. The rearrangement links TRBV20-1 to TRBJ2-3; 7 nucleotides match TRBD2. The V gene end was trimmed by 6 bases and the J gene end by 6 bases; junction bases not matched to a gene: 9. CDR1 DFQATT and CDR2 SNEGSKA come from the germline V gene (reference sequence). The CDR3 extends over 13 amino acids.

This clonotype was counted at least ten times. Written as DNA, the CDR3 is TGCAGTGCTATCGGGACTAGCGGGGATTCACAAGAGACCCAGTACTTC. This codes for CSAIGTSGDSQETQYF. The chain recombines TRBV20-1 with TRBJ2-5; TRBD2 matches 13 bases. The CDR3 loop spans 16 amino acids. With 4 bases clipped from V and 2 bases from J, the junction kept 7 bases outside the gene matches. Germline V gene sequence: CDR1 DFQATT, CDR2 SNEGSKA (reference sequence).

This clonotype was recorded at least ten times. The chain recombines TRBV19 with TRBJ2-6; unclear D gene. The CDR3 extends over 14 amino acids. The germline V gene has CDR1 LNHDA and CDR2 SQIVND (reference sequence). Trimming removed 6 bases from V and 0 bases from J, with 6 bases in between. CDR3 sequence reads: CASRTSSGANVLTF. The CDR3 nucleotides read TGTGCCAGTAGGACCTCCTCTGGGGCCAACGTCCTGACTTTC.

The chain joins TRBV7-9 to TRBJ2-5, with D perhaps TRBD2 (6 bases). The CDR3 has 13 residues. CDR1 SEHNR and CDR2 FQNEAQ come from the germline V gene (reference sequence). The V gene lost 5 bases and the J gene lost 5 bases, with 12 bases spanning the gap. The CDR3 coding sequence is TGTGCCAGCAGCCCACTTGGAGGGGAGACCCAGTACTTC. Translation gives CASSPLGGETQYF.

This clonotype was observed at least ten times. The chain employs TRBV6-1 and TRBJ1-2, with 10 bases lining up with TRBD1. CDR1 MNHNS and CDR2 SASEGT come from the germline V gene. This CDR3 has 14 residues. V lost 7 bases to trimming and J lost 2 bases; unmatched junction nucleotides: 4. The CDR3 is CASIDRGRNYGYTF. DNA for the CDR3: TGTGCCAGCATCGACAGGGGGCGCAACTATGGCTACACCTTC.

This clonotype was detected ten times or more. At one boundary the junction diverges from the germline segment, which might be a read error. This chain uses TRBV4-1 with TRBJ1-1, with D perhaps matching TRBD1 (6 bases). The CDR3 extends over 15 amino acids. The germline CDR1 and CDR2 sequences are MGHRA and YSYEKL. CDR3 DNA: TGCGCCAACAGCCAAGGGGGACACAGGAACACTGAAGCTTTCTTT. Its translation is CANSQGGHRNTEAFF.

This clonotype was detected many times. The J gene is TRBJ2-5, the V gene TRBV10-3; TRBD1 or TRBD2 may be the D gene (5 bases each). The CDR3 has 12 residues. The V end lost 5 bases, the J end lost 14 bases, and 18 bases lay between the germline ends. Germline values: CDR1 ENHRY, CDR2 SYGVKD. CDR3 nucleotide sequence: TGTGCCATCAGTATGGGGGACGGCCGGGTATACTTC. Translating gives CAISMGDGRVYF.